These 16 T cell receptor beta chains came from one sample sequenced in a study of blood T cells in healthy people across ages. The authors ran a second PCR of about 7 to 11 cycles using a sample-barcoded 5' primer and a J-beta primer mix. Using its own MiXCR run on the 5' RACE reads, TCRdb lists one record per CDR3 protein. Of hundreds of thousands of distinct CDR3 sequences listed, around 45% are singletons. Sequencing input: blood. All receptors derive from a man older than 75 in good health.

J is TRBJ2-4 and V is TRBV10-1; possible D gene TRBD1, 5 bases. TRBJ2-7 matches the DNA end more closely, so the J call is doubtful. The CDR3 has 14 residues. CDR1 and CDR2 (germline): WNHNN, SYGVQD (reference sequence). This CDR3 is CASSEAKKGYEQYF. The CDR3, as DNA: TGCGCCAGCAGTGAGGCGAAAAAGGGGTACGAGCAGTACTTC.

This clonotype appeared a few times. CDR3 coding DNA: TGCAGCGTTTCTCTAGCCTCAAGCACAGATACGCAGTATTTT. Translating it yields CSVSLASSTDTQYF. V usage is TRBV29-1 and J usage is TRBJ2-3; D possibly corresponds to TRBD2 (5 bases). CDR1 and CDR2 from the germline V gene are SQVTM and ANQGSEA. V was shortened by 5 bases and J by 0 bases, with 12 bases between the two germline ends. The CDR3 runs to 14 residues.

In regard to this clonotype: Being one base from a much bigger clone, this may be a read error. The chain is built from TRBV7-3 and TRBJ2-3; D possibly corresponds to TRBD2 (5 bases). V dropped 7 bases and J dropped 2 bases, with 16 bases sitting between them. Germline V CDR1 and CDR2: SGHTA, FQGTGA. CDR3 length: 15 amino acids. CDR3 bases: TGTGCCAGCACCGGTAGCGATTATTTCACAGATACGCAGTATTTT. It is translated as CASTGSDYFTDTQYF.

This clonotype has a handful of counts. This chain's CDR3 is CASSVGQWGFTDTQYF. The CDR3 region has the DNA TGTGCCAGCAGCGTAGGACAATGGGGTTTCACAGATACGCAGTATTTT. The chain links TRBV9 to TRBJ2-3; D unresolved. This CDR3 spans 16 amino acids. V gave up 0 bases and J gave up 2 bases, with 13 bases separating them. Germline-derived CDR1 and CDR2 are SGDLS and YYNGEE.

There are a few counts of this clonotype. The rearrangement uses TRBV20-1 and TRBJ2-3; 12 bases are a match to TRBD2. The CDR3 consists of 15 residues. In germline, CDR1 is DFQATT, CDR2 SNEGSKA (reference sequence). With V trimmed by 5 bases and J by 5 bases, 8 bases remained unmatched. The CDR3 is CSASTSGRGGDTQYF. CDR3 in DNA: TGCAGTGCTTCGACTAGCGGGAGAGGAGGAGATACGCAGTATTTT.

The V gene is TRBV29-1, the J gene TRBJ2-7; tentatively, D is TRBD2 (5 bases). Deletions cut 6 bases from V and 0 bases from J, with 15 bases between. CDR1 SQVTM and CDR2 ANQGSEA come from the germline V gene. The CDR3 loop spans 14 amino acids. The CDR3 DNA reads TGCAGCGTGACGGAGGCGCCCAGCTCCTACGAGCAGTACTTC. Its translation is CSVTEAPSSYEQYF.

This clonotype was seen a handful of times. The chain has TRBV28 and TRBJ1-1; D might be TRBD1 (5 bases). Germline lookup yields CDR1 MDHEN and CDR2 SYDVKM. V dropped 10 bases and J dropped 5 bases, with 17 bases sitting between them. The CDR3 contains 13 residues. CDR3 region: CATTVGHETEAFF. In DNA form, the CDR3 reads TGTGCCACCACCGTCGGACACGAGACTGAAGCTTTCTTT. The variable domain in full, completed from reference TRBV28 and TRBJ1-1, reads DVKVTQSSRYLVKRTGEKVFLECVQDMDHENMFWYRQDPGLGLRLIYFSYDVKMKEKGDIPEGYSVSREKKERFSLILESASTNQTSMYLCATTVGHETEAFFGQGTRLTVV.

This chain uses TRBV12-3 or TRBV12-4 with TRBJ1-2, with D perhaps TRBD1 (5 bases). The CDR3 sequence is 14 residues long. Between the trimmed V and J ends, which lost 7 bases and 7 bases, there was a span of 19 bases. CDR3 in DNA: TGTGCCAGCAACCCTTCTGGGGCCGGGGGTGGCTACACCTTC. It codes for CASNPSGAGGGYTF.

The chain links TRBV3-1 to TRBJ2-3; D is perhaps TRBD1 or TRBD2 (6 bases each). V shed 0 bases and J shed 7 bases, with 8 bases lying between them. Germline CDR1 is LGHDT and CDR2 is YNNKEL (reference sequence). The CDR3 extends over 13 amino acids. CDR3 sequence reads: CASSQDRGHTQYF. DNA of the CDR3: TGTGCCAGCAGCCAAGACCGGGGGCATACGCAGTATTTT.

This clonotype was recorded a few times. V gene TRBV7-2 combines with J gene TRBJ2-2; D is possibly TRBD2 (6 bases). Germline V CDR1 and CDR2: SGHTA, FQGNSA. This CDR3 is built from 16 residues. V was pared by 6 bases and J by 3 bases, with 17 bases between. The CDR3 bases are TGTGCCAGCAGTTGGGGGACGGGGGACCACACCGGGGAGCTGTTTTTT. This codes for CASSWGTGDHTGELFF.

The J gene is TRBJ1-5, the V gene TRBV7-2, with a possible D match to TRBD1 (5 bases). With 1 base removed from V and 10 bases from J, the gap between germline ends came to 20 bases. CDR3 size: 16 residues. Per germline, CDR1 SGHTA and CDR2 FQGNSA. The DNA of the CDR3 is TGTGCCAGCAGCTTAGAGGGAGCATGGGGCAATCCCCCCCAGCATTTT. It is translated as CASSLEGAWGNPPQHF.

This clonotype has ten or more counts. The chain employs TRBV10-3 and TRBJ2-3, with D tentatively TRBD1 or TRBD2 (5 bases each). The CDR3 runs 16 residues. V lost 5 bases and J lost 2, with 17 bases in between. CDR1 and CDR2 from the germline V gene are ENHRY and SYGVKD. The CDR3 reads CAISIASLGDTDTQYF. The CDR3 coding sequence is TGTGCCATCAGTATAGCCTCCCTGGGGGACACAGATACGCAGTATTTT.

The genes are TRBV9 and TRBJ1-2, with 9 bases matching TRBD1. Germline trimming cut 0 bases from V and 4 bases from J; bases unmatched to any gene: 4. CDR1 and CDR2 from the germline V gene are SGDLS and YYNGEE. The CDR3 consists of 15 residues. As DNA, the CDR3 is TGTGCCAGCAGCGTAGAGGGACAGGGAATCTATGGCTACACCTTC. It specifies CASSVEGQGIYGYTF.

This rearrangement joins TRBV10-3 to TRBJ2-2; TRBD1 is a possible D gene (6 bases). The V end lost 6 bases, the J end lost 7 bases, and 9 bases lay between the germline ends. CDR1 and CDR2 (germline): ENHRY, SYGVKD. CDR3 size: 12 residues. The CDR3 DNA reads TGTGCCATCAGACAGGGTGGCGGGGAGCTGTTTTTT. This codes for CAIRQGGGELFF.

This clonotype was detected a few times. V is TRBV2 and J is TRBJ2-7; the match to TRBD2 covers 12 bases. The germline V gene encodes CDR1 SNHLY and CDR2 FYNNEI. The CDR3 is 15 amino acids. Trimming at V came to 7 bases and at J to 1 base, leaving 5 bases not matched to a gene. DNA for the CDR3: TGTGCCAGCAACGCTGGACTAGCGGGATCCTACGAGCAGTACTTC. This translates into CASNAGLAGSYEQYF. The whole variable domain, remainder taken from reference TRBV2 and TRBJ2-7, is EPEVTQTPSHQVTQMGQEVILRCVPISNHLYFYWYRQILGQKVEFLVSFYNNEISEKSEIFDDQFSVERPDGSNFTLKIRSTKLEDSAMYFCASNAGLAGSYEQYFGPGTRLTVT.

This sequence joins TRBV29-1 and TRBJ2-5; 8 bases align to TRBD1. The CDR3 length is 12 residues. CDR1 and CDR2 (germline): SQVTM, ANQGSEA. Trimming took 7 bases from V and 7 from J; bases not matched to a gene: 8. CDR3 in DNA: TGCAGCGGTGGACAGGGCAGGGGGACCCAGTACTTC. Its translation is CSGGQGRGTQYF.